This T cell receptor (beta chain) was documented in a study of blood T cell repertoires in COVID-19. Study details: Researchers got acute and convalescent COVID-19 samples from the United States, Italy and Spain. From T cells, B-cell-depleted T cells, or PBMCs came the material, which was cDNA or gDNA.

This clone came up a few times. Other DNA sequences in the same sample also yield this CDR3. Authors' processing steps: Reference gene primers were amplified, and this amplification served to estimate nucleated cell counts. Repertoires were generated with immunoSEQ multiplex PCR, while TCRdb's copy carries only in-frame clones and drops some. Clonal size and the V and J genes are those of that table, whereas D and trimming came from the DNA. The table records under 300,000 clones, around 82% of them present only once. The CDR3 contains 13 residues. Germline lookup yields CDR1 MNHEY and CDR2 SVGAGI. Trimming removed 6 bases from V and 3 bases from J; junction bases left unmatched: 2.

The rearrangement uses TRBV6-5 and TRBJ1-2; 9 bases line up with TRBD1. Specimen: peripheral blood. The TCR comes from a woman older than 75 with active or convalescent COVID-19. This chain's CDR3 is CASRGTGHYGYTF. The CDR3 DNA reads as TGTGCCAGCAGGGGGACAGGGCACTATGGCTACACCTTC.